These T cell receptor beta chains were read from a single sample in a study of blood T cell repertoires in COVID-19. TCRdb's copy holds only in-frame clones and misses some; the assay was immunoSEQ multiplex PCR. This sample has about 160,000 clones, with 87% found just once. Sequencing was done on a sample of peripheral blood. These receptors all stem from a woman between 70 and 85 years old with COVID-19, enrolled during active disease. Each CDR3 is given with its conserved first and last residue. The order of the fields is V gene, clone size, CDR3 length, J gene, D gene, CDR3 DNA, CDR3 protein. D genes are given only for firm matches. Clone size appears in some rows only: once, few, many, or a class for an expanded clone.

v_call: TRBV7-2; clone_size: -; cdr3_length: 13; j_call: TRBJ2-1; d_call: TRBD2; cdr3_nt: TGTGCCAGCCGCTTATTAGCGGGGAATGAGCAGTTCTTC; cdr3_aa: CASRLLAGNEQFF
v_call: TRBV9; clone_size: -; cdr3_length: 15; j_call: TRBJ1-4; d_call: -; cdr3_nt: TGTGCCAGCAGCCAGACCGGGACTTTTAATGAAAAACTGTTTTTT; cdr3_aa: CASSQTGTFNEKLFF
v_call: TRBV10-2; clone_size: few; cdr3_length: 16; j_call: TRBJ1-5; d_call: -; cdr3_nt: TGCGCCAGCAGTGGGGGTGGGGGCTTGGGGCATCAGCCCCAGCATTTT; cdr3_aa: CASSGGGGLGHQPQHF
v_call: TRBV9; clone_size: -; cdr3_length: 16; j_call: TRBJ2-5; d_call: -; cdr3_nt: TGTGCCAGCAGCTCGACTAGTAGTGGGATCGGCGAGACCCAGTACTTC; cdr3_aa: CASSSTSSGIGETQYF
v_call: TRBV19; clone_size: -; cdr3_length: 14; j_call: TRBJ1-1; d_call: -; cdr3_nt: TGTGCCAGTAGTACCACTTCGGGGGGAACTGAAGCTTTCTTT; cdr3_aa: CASSTTSGGTEAFF
v_call: TRBV30; clone_size: -; cdr3_length: 14; j_call: TRBJ2-2; d_call: -; cdr3_nt: TGTGCCTGGAGCACAGGGTTAGGCACCGGGGAGCTGTTTTTT; cdr3_aa: CAWSTGLGTGELFF
v_call: TRBV9; clone_size: -; cdr3_length: 16; j_call: TRBJ2-5; d_call: TRBD2; cdr3_nt: TGTGCCAGCAGCCCTAGGAAGCGGGGGCTCACAGAGACCCAGTACTTC; cdr3_aa: CASSPRKRGLTETQYF
v_call: TRBV7-7; clone_size: -; cdr3_length: 13; j_call: TRBJ2-5; d_call: -; cdr3_nt: TGTGCTAGCAGCATCAACAGACAAGAGACCCAGTACTTC; cdr3_aa: CASSINRQETQYF
v_call: TRBV19; clone_size: -; cdr3_length: 12; j_call: TRBJ2-5; d_call: TRBD2; cdr3_nt: TGTGGACGGGGGGGGCGTCAAGAGACCCAGTACTTC; cdr3_aa: CGRGGRQETQYF
v_call: TRBV2; clone_size: -; cdr3_length: 12; j_call: TRBJ2-7; d_call: TRBD1; cdr3_nt: TGTGCCAGCAGACAGGGGGCTTACGAGCAGTACTTC; cdr3_aa: CASRQGAYEQYF
v_call: TRBV5-4; clone_size: -; cdr3_length: 15; j_call: TRBJ2-1; d_call: -; cdr3_nt: TGTGCCAGCAGCTTGGGTGCAGGGGAATACAATGAGCAGTTCTTC; cdr3_aa: CASSLGAGEYNEQFF
v_call: TRBV7-9; clone_size: -; cdr3_length: 14; j_call: TRBJ2-7; d_call: TRBD1; cdr3_nt: TGTGCCAGCAGCTTACGGGACAGCCACTACGAGCAGTACTTC; cdr3_aa: CASSLRDSHYEQYF
v_call: TRBV15; clone_size: -; cdr3_length: 14; j_call: TRBJ1-2; d_call: -; cdr3_nt: TGTGCCACCAGCAGTGTGACATCGAGCTATGGCTACACCTTC; cdr3_aa: CATSSVTSSYGYTF
v_call: TRBV10-1; clone_size: -; cdr3_length: 15; j_call: TRBJ2-2; d_call: -; cdr3_nt: TGCGCCAGCAGTGAGTCTACCAAGGGGACCGGGGAGCTGTTTTTT; cdr3_aa: CASSESTKGTGELFF
v_call: TRBV6-2/TRBV6-3; clone_size: -; cdr3_length: 17; j_call: TRBJ2-7; d_call: -; cdr3_nt: TGTGCCAGCAGTGCCCCCTCGGGACAAGTCGGTCAGTACGAGCAGTACTTC; cdr3_aa: CASSAPSGQVGQYEQYF
v_call: TRBV12-5; clone_size: -; cdr3_length: 15; j_call: TRBJ1-3; d_call: -; cdr3_nt: TGTGCTAGTGGTTTGGGGCAGGACTCTGGAAACACCATATATTTT; cdr3_aa: CASGLGQDSGNTIYF
v_call: TRBV4-1; clone_size: -; cdr3_length: 15; j_call: TRBJ1-2; d_call: TRBD1; cdr3_nt: TGCGCCAGCAGCACCCAGACAGGGTCGGGCTATGGCTACACCTTC; cdr3_aa: CASSTQTGSGYGYTF
v_call: TRBV20-1; clone_size: -; cdr3_length: 11; j_call: TRBJ2-1; d_call: -; cdr3_nt: TGCAGTGCTAGCCACCGGGGGACGCAGTTCTTC; cdr3_aa: CSASHRGTQFF
v_call: TRBV28; clone_size: -; cdr3_length: 14; j_call: TRBJ1-2; d_call: -; cdr3_nt: TGTGCCAGCAGACCGGGGGGCTGGGACTATGGCTACACCTTC; cdr3_aa: CASRPGGWDYGYTF
v_call: TRBV6-5; clone_size: -; cdr3_length: 14; j_call: TRBJ2-3; d_call: TRBD1; cdr3_nt: TGTGCCAGCAGTCCGGGACAGGGGAGGGATACGCAGTATTTT; cdr3_aa: CASSPGQGRDTQYF
v_call: TRBV9; clone_size: few; cdr3_length: 14; j_call: TRBJ1-2; d_call: -; cdr3_nt: TGTGCCAGCAGCACCCCCAGGGAGGGCTATGGCTACACCTTC; cdr3_aa: CASSTPREGYGYTF
v_call: TRBV2; clone_size: -; cdr3_length: 14; j_call: TRBJ1-5; d_call: TRBD1; cdr3_nt: TGTGCCAGCAGAGGGACAGCCAAAAATCAGCCCCAGCATTTT; cdr3_aa: CASRGTAKNQPQHF
v_call: TRBV7-9; clone_size: once; cdr3_length: 15; j_call: TRBJ2-1; d_call: -; cdr3_nt: TGTGCCAGCAGCATCAGGGGTGGGTCCTACAATGAGCAGTTCTTC; cdr3_aa: CASSIRGGSYNEQFF
v_call: TRBV5-4; clone_size: -; cdr3_length: 14; j_call: TRBJ2-7; d_call: TRBD1; cdr3_nt: TGTGCCAGCAGCAACCCGGGACAGGGGTACGAGCAGTACTTC; cdr3_aa: CASSNPGQGYEQYF
v_call: TRBV5-6; clone_size: -; cdr3_length: 14; j_call: TRBJ1-2; d_call: -; cdr3_nt: TGTGCCAGCAGCTTGGCCGGTGGAGGTGGTGGCTACACCTTC; cdr3_aa: CASSLAGGGGGYTF
v_call: TRBV19; clone_size: -; cdr3_length: 14; j_call: TRBJ1-5; d_call: -; cdr3_nt: TGTGCCAGTAGTTACCAGGGGTTGGGTCAGCCCCAGCATTTT; cdr3_aa: CASSYQGLGQPQHF
v_call: TRBV29-1; clone_size: -; cdr3_length: 16; j_call: TRBJ1-1; d_call: TRBD1; cdr3_nt: TGCAGCGTTAGGGGAGGACAGGTGGGGCTGAACACTGAAGCTTTCTTT; cdr3_aa: CSVRGGQVGLNTEAFF
v_call: TRBV28; clone_size: -; cdr3_length: 13; j_call: TRBJ1-1; d_call: -; cdr3_nt: TGTGCCAGCAGCTCTACGATGAACACTGAAGCTTTCTTT; cdr3_aa: CASSSTMNTEAFF
v_call: TRBV6-5; clone_size: -; cdr3_length: 14; j_call: TRBJ1-1; d_call: TRBD1; cdr3_nt: TGTGCCAGCAGTTATGGGACAGGGGGGGCCTTGGCTTTCTTT; cdr3_aa: CASSYGTGGALAFF
v_call: TRBV7-9; clone_size: -; cdr3_length: 14; j_call: TRBJ1-5; d_call: TRBD1; cdr3_nt: TGTGCCAGCAGCCGAGGGACAGGGTATGAGCCCCAGCATTTT; cdr3_aa: CASSRGTGYEPQHF
v_call: TRBV10-1; clone_size: -; cdr3_length: 14; j_call: TRBJ1-2; d_call: TRBD1; cdr3_nt: TGCGCCAGCAAACCCGGCCCCGAGACAGGGGGCTACACCTTC; cdr3_aa: CASKPGPETGGYTF
v_call: TRBV5-6; clone_size: -; cdr3_length: 18; j_call: TRBJ2-6; d_call: -; cdr3_nt: TGTGCCAGCAGCTTGAGGAGGCAGGGAGGCTCTGGGGCCAACGTCCTGACTTTC; cdr3_aa: CASSLRRQGGSGANVLTF
v_call: TRBV7-9; clone_size: -; cdr3_length: 16; j_call: TRBJ1-2; d_call: -; cdr3_nt: TGTGCCAGCAGCTTAGGACTGGCCGGGGGGTCTGTCGGCTACACCTTC; cdr3_aa: CASSLGLAGGSVGYTF
v_call: TRBV18; clone_size: -; cdr3_length: 13; j_call: TRBJ1-3; d_call: -; cdr3_nt: TGTGCCAGCTCAGGGAGACAGGCTGACACCATATATTTT; cdr3_aa: CASSGRQADTIYF
v_call: TRBV24-1; clone_size: -; cdr3_length: 14; j_call: TRBJ2-3; d_call: TRBD2; cdr3_nt: TGTGCCACCCGTAGCGGGGGTAGCACAGATACGCAGTATTTT; cdr3_aa: CATRSGGSTDTQYF
v_call: TRBV3-1/TRBV3-2; clone_size: -; cdr3_length: 12; j_call: TRBJ2-1; d_call: -; cdr3_nt: TGTGCCAGCAGCCACCAGAAAGGGGGTGAGTTCTTC; cdr3_aa: CASSHQKGGEFF
v_call: TRBV6-6; clone_size: -; cdr3_length: 15; j_call: TRBJ1-6; d_call: -; cdr3_nt: TGTGCCAGCAGTTACAGAGGCGGCCCCAATTCACCCCTCCACTTT; cdr3_aa: CASSYRGGPNSPLHF
v_call: TRBV12-3/TRBV12-4; clone_size: -; cdr3_length: 12; j_call: TRBJ1-2; d_call: -; cdr3_nt: TGTGCCAGCAGTTTAAGACCGGGGGGCTACACCTTC; cdr3_aa: CASSLRPGGYTF
v_call: TRBV5-1; clone_size: -; cdr3_length: 15; j_call: TRBJ2-7; d_call: TRBD1; cdr3_nt: TGCGCCAGCAGCTCCACGGGACAGGGGTTCCACGAGCAGTACTTC; cdr3_aa: CASSSTGQGFHEQYF
v_call: TRBV5-1; clone_size: -; cdr3_length: 15; j_call: TRBJ1-1; d_call: TRBD1; cdr3_nt: TGCGCCAGCAGCGGGATGGACAGGGGCTACACTGAAGCTTTCTTT; cdr3_aa: CASSGMDRGYTEAFF
v_call: TRBV5-6; clone_size: -; cdr3_length: 17; j_call: TRBJ2-6; d_call: TRBD1; cdr3_nt: TGTGCCAGCAGCCCCGCAGGGGGCGCCGCTGGGGCCAACGTCCTGACTTTC; cdr3_aa: CASSPAGGAAGANVLTF
v_call: TRBV7-9; clone_size: once; cdr3_length: 15; j_call: TRBJ2-2; d_call: TRBD2; cdr3_nt: TGTGCCAGCACCTCGGGGGGGGCCGACACCGGGGAGCTGTTTTTT; cdr3_aa: CASTSGGADTGELFF
v_call: TRBV30; clone_size: -; cdr3_length: 14; j_call: TRBJ1-2; d_call: -; cdr3_nt: TGTGCCTGGAGCCGGGATCTTGAGGGCTATGGCTACACCTTC; cdr3_aa: CAWSRDLEGYGYTF